The 28 T cell receptor beta chains given below trace back to one sample, sequenced in a study of STAT5B mutations in CD4+ large granular lymphocyte leukemia. Only in-frame clones appear in the TCRdb table, and some are missing; sequencing was by immunoSEQ multiplex PCR. Of more than 25,000 clones in the sample, roughly 84% were seen once. The sample consisted of CD4+ T cells from blood buffy coats. The receptors were gathered from a human donor in good health.

The J gene is TRBJ1-1, the V gene TRBV11-3; D unclear. CDR3 length: 12 amino acids. V dropped 0 bases and J dropped 8 bases, with 7 bases sitting between them. CDR1 SGHNT and CDR2 YENEEA come from the germline V gene. The CDR3 nucleotides read TGTGCCAGCAGCTTAGAGGGCGGAGAAGCTTTCTTT. This sequence encodes CASSLEGGEAFF.

J is TRBJ1-2 and V is TRBV29-1, with 9 bases that match TRBD1. With 1 base clipped from V and 7 bases from J, the junction kept 10 bases outside the gene matches. The CDR3 covers 15 residues. The germline gives CDR1 SQVTM, CDR2 ANQGSEA. CDR3 sequence reads: CSVEGGDRAAFGYTF. The CDR3 DNA follows: TGCAGCGTTGAAGGGGGGGACAGGGCGGCGTTTGGCTACACCTTC.

The rearrangement joins TRBV21-1 to TRBJ1-2; the table calls TRBD1, which could not be checked here. TRBV21-1 is deemed a pseudogene. The CDR3 contains 17 residues. The CDR3 DNA reads as TGTGCCAGCATCGGACCGGGACAGAGACCTGATTGCTATGGCTACACCTTC. Protein product: CASIGPGQRPDCYGYTF.

The J gene is TRBJ1-1, the V gene TRBV5-4, with a tentative D call TRBD1 (6 bases). In germline, CDR1 is SGHNT, CDR2 YYREEE (reference sequence). Trimming took off 0 bases at V and 3 bases at J, with 9 bases between the two ends. This CDR3 is built from 14 residues. The CDR3 protein is CASSLGGQYTEAFF. The CDR3 DNA is TGTGCCAGCAGCTTGGGGGGGCAATACACTGAAGCTTTCTTT.

The rearrangement uses TRBV7-2 and TRBJ2-6, with D perhaps matching TRBD1 (5 bases). CDR1 is SGHTA and CDR2 is FQGNSA in the germline V gene. The CDR3 loop spans 16 amino acids. Trimming removed 5 bases from V and 2 bases from J, with 13 bases in between. CDR3 sequence: CASSERGAPGANVLTF. CDR3 DNA: TGTGCCAGCAGCGAGCGTGGGGCCCCTGGGGCCAACGTCCTGACTTTC.

The table lists this clone with a few counts. The J gene is TRBJ2-3, the V gene TRBV5-1, with TRBD1 matching 7 bases. CDR3 size: 15 residues. V lost 0 bases and J lost 1; bases outside the gene matches: 2. Germline V CDR1 and CDR2: SGHRS, YFSETQ. CDR3 residues: CASSLVGQGTDTQYF. Here the CDR3 DNA reads TGCGCCAGCAGCTTGGTTGGACAGGGCACAGATACGCAGTATTTT.

This chain joins TRBV4-3 and TRBJ2-2, with D tentatively TRBD1 or TRBD2 (5 bases each). The CDR3 is 15 residues long. Germline assignment: CDR1 LGHNA and CDR2 YSLEER. Deletions cut 1 base from V and 3 bases from J, with 9 bases between. CDR3 nucleotides: TGCGCCAGCAGCCAAGTTGAGGGGCACACCGGGGAGCTGTTTTTT. Translating it yields CASSQVEGHTGELFF.

The V call is TRBV19, the J call TRBJ2-6; 7 nucleotides match TRBD1. The junction had 11 bases not matched to a gene; V was cut back by 5 bases and J by 1 base. The CDR3 runs to 18 residues. Per germline, CDR1 LNHDA and CDR2 SQIVND (reference sequence). This chain's CDR3 is CASSVRTGRASGANVLTF. CDR3 DNA sequence: TGTGCCAGTAGTGTAAGGACAGGCAGGGCTTCTGGGGCCAACGTCCTGACTTTC.

The V and J genes are TRBV7-2 and TRBJ2-7; D possibly corresponds to TRBD2 (5 bases). V lost 2 bases to trimming and J lost 0 bases, with 8 bases between them. Germline V CDR1 and CDR2: SGHTA, FQGNSA. The CDR3 contains 14 residues. Here the CDR3 DNA reads TGTGCCAGCAGCTTACTGGGGAGCTCCTACGAGCAGTACGTC. Encoded protein: CASSLLGSSYEQYV.

This clone was seen only a few times. The chain recombines TRBV6-1 with TRBJ2-4; D unresolved. Between the trimmed V and J ends, which lost 3 bases and 0 bases, there was a span of 9 bases. The germline V gene has CDR1 MNHNS and CDR2 SASEGT. The CDR3 has 15 residues. In DNA form, the CDR3 reads TGTGCCAGCAGTGATCTCAGTTTAGCCAAAAACATTCAGTACTTC. Translated, it gives CASSDLSLAKNIQYF.

This clone appeared a single time. The chain uses TRBV6-5 and TRBJ2-1; D possibly corresponds to TRBD2 (6 bases). In germline, CDR1 is MNHEY, CDR2 SVGAGI. The V and J ends lost 2 bases and 7 bases respectively, with 15 bases between them. The CDR3 loop spans 15 amino acids. CDR3 protein: CASSYTWAGMNEQFF. The CDR3 DNA reads as TGTGCCAGCAGTTACACCTGGGCGGGGATGAATGAGCAGTTCTTC.

The chain carries TRBV15 and TRBJ2-3, with 11 positions matching TRBD2. Germline trimming cut 5 bases from V and 6 bases from J; bases unmatched to any gene: 7. CDR3 length: 15 residues. Germline V gives CDR1 LNHNV, CDR2 YYDKDF (reference sequence). The CDR3 bases are TGTGCCACCAGCCCGGGACTAGCGGAGGTGGATACGCAGTATTTT. Translation gives CATSPGLAEVDTQYF. Supplemented by reference TRBV15 and TRBJ2-3, the full variable domain reads DAMVIQNPRYQVTQFGKPVTLSCSQTLNHNVMYWYQQKSSQAPKLLFHYYDKDFNNEADTPDNFQSRRPNTSFCFLDIRSPGLGDTAMYLCATSPGLAEVDTQYFGPGTRLTVL.

The chain carries TRBV7-2 and TRBJ1-5, with 11 bases fitting TRBD1. The J segment lost 2 bases and the V segment lost 5 bases, leaving 11 bases of the junction unmatched. Germline V gene data show CDR1 as SGHTA and CDR2 as FQGNSA. The CDR3 has 18 amino acids. The chain's CDR3 is CASSRGTGGSGGNQPQHF. Here the CDR3 DNA reads TGTGCCAGCAGCCGAGGGACAGGGGGTTCCGGGGGCAATCAGCCCCAGCATTTT.

This sequence joins TRBV19 and TRBJ1-4, with TRBD1 matching 8 bases. Germline loops: CDR1 LNHDA, CDR2 SQIVND (reference sequence). The CDR3 is 14 residues long. V gave up 6 bases and J gave up 8 bases; unmatched junction bases: 8. CDR3 DNA sequence: TGTGCCAGTAGACCGGACAGGGAGTACGAAAAACTGTTTTTT. Translation gives CASRPDREYEKLFF.

The J gene is TRBJ1-6, the V gene TRBV18, with D possibly matching TRBD1 (6 bases). CDR1 is KGHSH, CDR2 LQKENI, per germline. V lost 3 bases and J lost 7, with 7 bases in between. CDR3 size: 13 residues. CDR3 nucleotides: TGTGCCAGCTCACCTGGGGGCAATTCACCCCTCCACTTT. Protein: CASSPGGNSPLHF.

The chain couples TRBV6-5 to TRBJ2-1, with 10 bases lining up with TRBD1. Germline CDR1 and CDR2: MNHEY and SVGAGI. The length of the CDR3 is 12 residues. The DNA for the CDR3 is TGTGCAAGGGGACAGGGGTACAATGAGCAGTTCTTC. Translated, it gives CARGQGYNEQFF.

This chain uses TRBV5-1 with TRBJ1-4; 9 nucleotides line up with TRBD1. V was clipped by 4 bases and J by 4 bases; unmatched bases: 8. CDR3 length: 16 residues. Germline-derived CDR1 and CDR2 are SGHRS and YFSETQ. The CDR3 loop reads CASSVRDRERNEKLFF. For the CDR3, the DNA is TGCGCCAGCAGCGTCCGGGACAGGGAGCGTAATGAAAAACTGTTTTTT. The full variable domain, completed using reference TRBV5-1 and TRBJ1-4, is KAGVTQTPRYLIKTRGQQVTLSCSPISGHRSVSWYQQTPGQGLQFLFEYFSETQRNKGNFPGRFSGRQFSNSRSEMNVSTLELGDSALYLCASSVRDRERNEKLFFGSGTQLSVL.

CDR3 protein: CASRSQEKLFF. DNA of the CDR3: TGTGCCAGCAGAAGCCAAGAAAAACTGTTTTTT. J is TRBJ1-4 and V is TRBV27; D gene unclear. CDR3 length: 11 residues. Germline V gene sequence: CDR1 MNHEY, CDR2 SMNVEV (reference sequence). The V end lost 6 bases, the J end lost 8 bases, and 7 bases lay between the germline ends.

This CDR3 is CASSLSGGGGTEAFF. Written as DNA, the CDR3 is TGTGCCAGCAGCTTATCCGGGGGCGGGGGCACTGAAGCTTTCTTT. The chain recombines TRBV7-2 with TRBJ1-1; tentative D call: TRBD1 (6 bases). Germline-derived CDR1 and CDR2 are SGHTA and FQGNSA. Trimming removed 2 bases at V and 4 bases at J, with 14 bases between. The CDR3 sequence is 15 residues long.

The chain links TRBV28 to TRBJ1-1; 9 bases map to TRBD1. The V segment lost 4 bases and the J segment 10 bases; nucleotides outside the gene matches: 10. CDR1 is MDHEN, CDR2 SYDVKM, per germline. The CDR3 is made up of 14 amino acids. The CDR3 nucleotides are TGTGCCAGCAGTTCCTGGACAGGGGTGGCCTCAGCTTTCTTT. It translates to CASSSWTGVASAFF.

CDR3 bases: TGTGCCAGCAGCTTAGTACTAGCGGAGGGGGGGGCAGATACGCAGTATTTT. Its translation: CASSLVLAEGGADTQYF. The chain carries TRBV7-6 and TRBJ2-3; TRBD2 matches 8 bases. Trimming took 1 base from V and 4 from J; bases not matched to a gene: 10. This CDR3 is 17 amino acids long. Germline assignment: CDR1 SGHVS and CDR2 FNYEAQ.

This chain links TRBV18 with TRBJ2-4; 7 bases align to TRBD1. V trimming: 4 bases; J trimming: 5 bases; junction bases outside the gene matches: 5. CDR1 and CDR2 (germline): KGHSH, LQKENI. The CDR3 runs 14 residues. In DNA, the CDR3 is TGTGCCAGCTCACGGAGACAGGGAGAAAACATTCAGTACTTC. Protein product: CASSRRQGENIQYF.

V usage is TRBV4-1 and J usage is TRBJ2-1; 15 nucleotides line up with TRBD2. Germline values: CDR1 MGHRA, CDR2 YSYEKL. The CDR3 consists of 16 residues. The J segment lost 6 bases and the V segment lost 4 bases, leaving 4 bases of the junction unmatched. The CDR3 spells CASSRRTSGGANEQFF. CDR3 DNA: TGCGCCAGCAGCCGACGGACTAGCGGGGGGGCCAATGAGCAGTTCTTC.

V is TRBV10-1 and J is TRBJ2-5, with 9 nucleotides matching TRBD2. V was clipped by 2 bases and J by 2 bases; unmatched bases: 6. Germline assignment: CDR1 WNHNN and CDR2 SYGVQD (reference sequence). CDR3 size: 16 residues. In nucleotides, the CDR3 is TGCGCCAGCAGTGAGAGCCAGCGGGGGGTACAAGAGACCCAGTACTTC. It yields the protein CASSESQRGVQETQYF.

This chain joins TRBV4-1 and TRBJ1-2, with D possibly TRBD1 on 5 matching bases. V was cut by 0 bases and J by 4 bases, with 12 bases left in between. The CDR3 has 15 residues. Per the germline V gene, CDR1 is MGHRA and CDR2 is YSYEKL. In nucleotides, the CDR3 is TGCGCCAGCAGCCAAGATTCAGGGATCCCCTATGGCTACACCTTC. Amino acid sequence: CASSQDSGIPYGYTF.

The V and J genes are TRBV6-5 and TRBJ2-1; D may be TRBD2 (6 bases). The CDR3 consists of 14 residues. The germline V gene has CDR1 MNHEY and CDR2 SVGAGI. V was trimmed by 5 bases and J by 14 bases, leaving 22 bases between them. CDR3 nucleotide sequence: TGTGCCAGCAGTGTTACCGGGACTTCCAGCCGAAAGTTCTTC. Protein sequence: CASSVTGTSSRKFF.

The table lists this clone with a count of one. V is TRBV7-9 and J is TRBJ2-3; tentatively, D is TRBD1 (5 bases). The CDR3 runs to 12 residues. Germline V gene sequence: CDR1 SEHNR, CDR2 FQNEAQ (reference sequence). V was cut by 5 bases and J by 6 bases, with 9 bases left in between. CDR3 DNA: TGTGCCAGCAGCCCAAACAGGGATACGCAGTATTTT. This translates into CASSPNRDTQYF.

The chain uses TRBV2 and TRBJ2-1; D unclear. CDR1 SNHLY and CDR2 FYNNEI come from the germline V gene. With 8 bases removed from V and 12 bases from J, the gap between germline ends came to 20 bases. The CDR3 runs 13 residues. This CDR3 reads CASAVEAGWGQFF. CDR3 sequence (DNA): TGTGCCAGCGCCGTAGAAGCAGGATGGGGGCAGTTCTTC.